This T cell receptor (beta chain) stems from a study of CD8 T cells in Susac syndrome. Study-level results: That the number of individuals in its TCR sequencing and HLA analysis was relatively small was acknowledged by the study. The CD4+ T cell repertoires from Susac syndrome exhibited no clonal expansion.

Of note for this clonotype: What it recognizes is unknown.

RNA amounts of about 0.5 to 1 ug underwent reverse transcription with random hexamers. An immunoSEQ multiplex PCR amplified TCR beta CDR3 over 54 Vbeta and 13 Jbeta. TCRdb reanalysed the immunoSEQ multiplex PCR reads using MiXCR and keeps one entry per CDR3 protein. The data contain about 150,000 distinct CDR3 sequences, 90% to 95% of them singletons. FACS enriched CD8+ TEMRA cells, while bulk CD8+ and CD4+ were negatively isolated. Sample: CD4+ T cells from PBMCs. The sequence derives from a human donor with Susac syndrome.

CDR3 bases: TGCAGCGTTGAAGGGACAGGGAACACCGGGGAGCTGTTTTTT. Translated, it gives CSVEGTGNTGELFF. The chain uses TRBV29-1 and TRBJ2-2, with TRBD1 matching over 7 bases. V was pared by 1 base and J by 1 base, with 0 bases of the junction left unmatched. Germline CDR1 is SQVTM and CDR2 is ANQGSEA. The CDR3 is made up of 14 amino acids.